One and the same sample provided the 30 T cell receptor beta chains below, sequenced in a study of blood T cell repertoires in COVID-19. Method: immunoSEQ multiplex PCR; TCRdb's copy keeps in-frame clones and lacks some. Of over 90,000 clones in the sample, about 90% were seen once. The sample was peripheral blood. These receptors originate from a woman aged 50 to 65 with COVID-19, enrolled during active disease.

The chain uses TRBV6-5 and TRBJ2-5; no firm D call. The ends were cut back, 8 bases at V and 5 bases at J, with 9 bases in the middle. Germline CDR1 MNHEY, CDR2 SVGAGI. This CDR3 has 11 residues. The CDR3 nucleotides read TGTGCCAGCCCTTCCGCGGAGACCCAGTACTTC. It specifies CASPSAETQYF.

The genes are TRBV12-3 or TRBV12-4 and TRBJ2-5; TRBD1 might be the D (5 bases). The V and J ends lost 5 bases and 5 bases respectively, with 9 bases between them. The CDR3 is 12 amino acids. The CDR3 DNA reads as TGTGCCAGCAGTACAGGATTTGAGACCCAGTACTTC. Its protein is CASSTGFETQYF.

The rearrangement uses TRBV12-3 or TRBV12-4 and TRBJ2-7, with D maybe TRBD1 (6 bases). The CDR3 has 13 residues. Trimming took off 3 bases at V and 6 bases at J, with 12 bases between the two ends. The CDR3 DNA follows: TGTGCCAGCAGTTTTGGGACAACTATCGAGCAGTACTTC. Translated, it gives CASSFGTTIEQYF.

The genes are TRBV5-1 and TRBJ1-2; D gene ambiguous. The CDR3 has 15 residues. Trimming removed 3 bases from V and 6 bases from J, with 18 bases in between. The germline V gene has CDR1 SGHRS and CDR2 YFSETQ. In DNA form, the CDR3 reads TGCGCCAGCAGCTCCTACAGCCGGGGTGGGGATGGCTACACCTTC. It yields the protein CASSSYSRGGDGYTF.

This chain uses TRBV12-3 or TRBV12-4 with TRBJ1-2; no clear D gene. The CDR3 contains 13 residues. V gave up 5 bases and J gave up 0 bases, with 7 bases separating them. The CDR3 DNA sequence: TGTGCCAGCAGTATAATAGCTAACTATGGCTACACCTTC. This codes for CASSIIANYGYTF.

The chain links TRBV28 to TRBJ2-5; 8 bases map to TRBD1. V was clipped by 6 bases and J by 4 bases; unmatched bases: 10. Looked up from germline, CDR1 is MDHEN and CDR2 is SYDVKM. The CDR3 is made up of 15 amino acids. The CDR3 sequence is CASSNGQGGAETQYF. The CDR3 coding sequence is TGTGCCAGCAGCAACGGACAGGGAGGAGCAGAGACCCAGTACTTC.

The sample holds one count of this clone. The V call is TRBV9, the J call TRBJ2-3; D unresolved. CDR1 is SGDLS and CDR2 is YYNGEE in the germline V gene. This CDR3 is 14 amino acids long. Trimming took 0 bases from V and 6 from J, leaving 11 bases between them. DNA of the CDR3: TGTGCCAGCAGCGTAGCTGGGTCCGGGGATACGCAGTATTTT. Amino acid sequence: CASSVAGSGDTQYF.

This rearrangement joins TRBV6-5 to TRBJ1-6; D remains unclear. The CDR3 runs 10 residues. V dropped 7 bases and J dropped 8 bases, with 3 bases sitting between them. Per germline, CDR1 MNHEY and CDR2 SVGAGI. The CDR3 bases are TGTGCCAGCACCTATTCACCCCTCCACTTT. Protein sequence: CASTYSPLHF.

The V gene is TRBV29-1, the J gene TRBJ1-5; 9 bases line up with TRBD1. CDR1 and CDR2 (germline): SQVTM, ANQGSEA. Unmatched junction bases numbered 4, after V lost 4 bases and J lost 6 bases. The CDR3 is 13 residues long. The CDR3 coding sequence is TGCAGCGTTGGGACAGGGGAGGGTCAGCCCCAGCATTTT. Translating gives CSVGTGEGQPQHF.

The chain combines TRBV30 with TRBJ2-5; possibly TRBD2 for D (6 bases). CDR3 size: 16 residues. The V and J ends lost 8 bases and 0 bases respectively, with 22 bases between them. Germline CDR1 and CDR2: GTSNPN and SVGIG (reference sequence). CDR3 residues: CATTIPTSRYQETQYF. The CDR3 nucleotides are TGTGCCACAACCATCCCAACTAGCCGTTACCAAGAGACCCAGTACTTC.

This clone was recorded a few times. This rearrangement joins TRBV7-3 to TRBJ1-1; 9 bases are a match to TRBD1. CDR3 size: 14 residues. V shed 2 bases and J 5 bases; nucleotides not matched to a gene: 3. Looked up from germline, CDR1 is SGHTA and CDR2 is FQGTGA. This CDR3 is CASSLGTGRTEAFF. CDR3 DNA: TGTGCCAGCAGCTTAGGGACAGGGAGGACTGAAGCTTTCTTT. Full variable domain (missing parts from reference TRBV7-3 and TRBJ1-1): GAGVSQTPSNKVTEKGKYVELRCDPISGHTALYWYRQSLGQGPEFLIYFQGTGAADDSGLPNDRFFAVRPEGSVSTLKIQRTERGDSAVYLCASSLGTGRTEAFFGQGTRLTVV.

The chain has TRBV27 and TRBJ2-5; TRBD1 matches 9 bases. CDR1 and CDR2 from the germline V gene are MNHEY and SMNVEV (reference sequence). V trimming: 6 bases; J trimming: 6 bases; junction bases outside the gene matches: 17. CDR3 size: 17 residues. The CDR3 sequence: CASSKITTGTGSKTQYF. The CDR3 DNA sequence: TGTGCCAGCAGCAAAATAACAACCGGGACAGGGAGTAAGACCCAGTACTTC.

The chain recombines TRBV7-9 with TRBJ1-6, with D unclear. Germline lookup yields CDR1 SEHNR and CDR2 FQNEAQ (reference sequence). The CDR3 spans 14 residues. The V end was cut by 2 bases, the J end by 7 bases, with 9 bases between. The CDR3 here is CASSLPQKNSPLHF. CDR3 sequence (DNA): TGTGCCAGCAGCTTACCACAGAAGAATTCACCCCTCCACTTT.

This sequence joins TRBV30 and TRBJ2-1; 7 bases line up with TRBD1. The CDR3 extends over 16 amino acids. V gave up 0 bases and J gave up 5 bases; unmatched junction bases: 10. Germline-derived CDR1 and CDR2 are GTSNPN and SVGIG (reference sequence). CDR3 in DNA: TGTGCCTGGAGTGTACAAGGCAGGGGGAATAACAATGAGCAGTTCTTC. The encoded protein is CAWSVQGRGNNNEQFF.

The V gene is TRBV6-1, the J gene TRBJ1-2; no firm D call. Between the trimmed V and J ends, which lost 3 bases and 4 bases, there was a span of 3 bases. This CDR3 region has 11 residues. Germline values: CDR1 MNHNS, CDR2 SASEGT. CDR3 sequence reads: CASSDIYGYTF. The DNA of the CDR3 is TGTGCCAGCAGTGACATCTATGGCTACACCTTC.

The sample holds one count of this clone. The gene calls are TRBV19 and TRBJ1-2; 9 bases align to TRBD1. Trimming removed 7 bases from V and 3 bases from J; junction bases left unmatched: 12. Germline V gene sequence: CDR1 LNHDA, CDR2 SQIVND (reference sequence). The CDR3 totals 16 residues. CDR3 protein: CASTTQGAMGYYGYTF. The CDR3 DNA reads as TGTGCCAGTACCACACAGGGGGCCATGGGTTACTATGGCTACACCTTC.

The CDR3 loop reads CASSRFDRARNNEQFF. CDR3 coding DNA: TGTGCCAGTAGTCGTTTCGACAGGGCCAGAAATAATGAGCAGTTCTTC. The J gene is TRBJ2-1, the V gene TRBV19, with 7 bases lining up with TRBD1. There are 16 residues in the CDR3. In germline, CDR1 is LNHDA, CDR2 SQIVND (reference sequence). The trim removed 5 bases at V and 7 bases at J, leaving 14 bases unmatched.

The V and J genes are TRBV3-1 (or the pseudogene TRBV3-2) and TRBJ2-3; the D is unclear. Trimming left V 4 bases short and J 6 bases short, with 11 bases between. This CDR3 region has 13 residues. Germline CDR1 and CDR2: LGHDT and YNNKEL (reference sequence). The CDR3: CASSLGFGDTQYF. In DNA, the CDR3 is TGTGCCAGCAGCCTTGGTTTCGGGGATACGCAGTATTTT.

J is TRBJ2-1 and V is TRBV7-2; 12 bases are a match to TRBD2. Germline loops: CDR1 SGHTA, CDR2 FQGNSA. J lost 7 bases, V lost 5 bases, and 18 bases had no gene match. The CDR3 is made up of 19 amino acids. The CDR3 region is CASSKKPGTSGLKINEQFF. The CDR3 bases are TGTGCCAGCAGCAAGAAACCCGGGACTAGCGGGTTGAAGATTAATGAGCAGTTCTTC. Full variable domain (missing parts from reference TRBV7-2 and TRBJ2-1): GAGVSQSPSNKVTEKGKDVELRCDPISGHTALYWYRQSLGQGLEFLIYFQGNSAPDKSGLPSDRFSAERTGGSVSTLTIQRTQQEDSAVYLCASSKKPGTSGLKINEQFFGPGTRLTVL.

This chain links TRBV7-9 with TRBJ2-7; tentatively, D is TRBD1 (9 bases). Trimming cost V 5 bases and J 3 bases, with 23 bases left between them. CDR3 size: 17 residues. From germline, CDR1 is SEHNR and CDR2 FQNEAQ (reference sequence). The CDR3 DNA follows: TGTGCCAGCAGCCCTCAACGGGGGGGACAGGGTTTCTACGAGCAGTACTTC. Its protein is CASSPQRGGQGFYEQYF.

V and J are TRBV7-8 and TRBJ2-2, with 7 bases matching TRBD2. The CDR3 spans 15 residues. In germline, CDR1 is SGHVS, CDR2 FQNEAQ. Trimming cost V 3 bases and J 4 bases; bases outside gene matches: 5. The CDR3 DNA is TGTGCCAGCAGCTTGACTAGCAGTAGCACCGGGGAGCTGTTTTTT. Protein: CASSLTSSSTGELFF.

This sequence joins TRBV6-7 and TRBJ2-7; 9 bases align to TRBD2. TRBV6-7 is reported as an ORF; its role is uncertain. Trimming at V came to 4 bases and at J to 2 bases, leaving 9 bases not matched to a gene. This CDR3 contains 16 residues. The CDR3 is CASSSCERGVTYEQYF. The CDR3 region has the DNA TGTGCCAGCAGTTCTTGCGAGCGGGGGGTTACCTACGAGCAGTACTTC.

This clone was counted a single time. This sequence joins TRBV7-3 and TRBJ1-2; tentatively, D is TRBD1 (5 bases). The germline CDR1 and CDR2 sequences are SGHTA and FQGTGA. The V end was cut by 1 base, the J end by 7 bases, with 16 bases between. The CDR3 runs 15 residues. CDR3 sequence reads: CASSLIGAGLSGYTF. The DNA of the CDR3 is TGTGCCAGCAGCTTAATAGGGGCAGGGCTAAGTGGCTACACCTTC.

The rearrangement links TRBV5-4 to TRBJ2-7; 9 bases line up with TRBD1. The CDR3 totals 17 residues. After removal of 0 bases from V and 1 base from J, the junction contained 8 bases not matched to a gene. From germline, CDR1 is SGHNT and CDR2 YYREEE (reference sequence). The CDR3 DNA follows: TGTGCCAGCAGCTTGGCCGGACAGGGGATTAGGTCCTACGAGCAGTACTTC. Its translation: CASSLAGQGIRSYEQYF.

This clone has more than one count but fewer than ten. The V call is TRBV3-1 (or the pseudogene TRBV3-2), the J call TRBJ2-2; TRBD2 matches 9 bases. In germline, CDR1 is LGHDT, CDR2 YNNKEL (reference sequence). The length of the CDR3 is 18 residues. V lost 1 base and J lost 5; bases outside the gene matches: 11. The CDR3 is CASSQVTGLARRTGELFF. The CDR3, as DNA: TGTGCCAGCAGCCAAGTGACGGGACTAGCCCGAAGGACCGGGGAGCTGTTTTTT.

This clone was seen only once. V gene TRBV4-3 combines with J gene TRBJ1-5; tentative D call: TRBD1 (6 bases). This CDR3 contains 15 residues. In germline, CDR1 is LGHNA, CDR2 YSLEER. Between the trimmed V and J ends, which lost 6 bases and 4 bases, there was a span of 16 bases. The CDR3 DNA reads as TGCGCCAGCAGTCGGTGGGGAGGGGGGAATCAGCCCCAGCATTTT. Encoded protein: CASSRWGGGNQPQHF.

The CDR3 DNA follows: TGTGCCAGCAGCCAGGATCTCACAGGGCTCATGAACACTGAAGCTTTCTTT. This codes for CASSQDLTGLMNTEAFF. The chain carries TRBV4-2 and TRBJ1-1; D may be TRBD1 (6 bases). Trimming removed 3 bases at V and 0 bases at J, with 17 bases between. This CDR3 contains 17 residues. Germline CDR1 and CDR2: LGHNA and YNFKEQ.

The chain links TRBV12-3 or TRBV12-4 to TRBJ2-7; TRBD1 matches 7 bases. The CDR3 length is 12 residues. V dropped 3 bases and J dropped 6; count of bases not matched to a gene: 2. CDR3 loop: CASSLTGPEQYF. The CDR3 nucleotides read TGTGCCAGCAGTTTGACAGGGCCCGAGCAGTACTTC.

The chain has TRBV4-1 and TRBJ2-1, with 8 nucleotides matching TRBD2. The V and J ends lost 2 bases and 6 bases, in that order; junction bases with no gene match: 12. The CDR3 loop spans 17 amino acids. CDR1 and CDR2 from the germline V gene are MGHRA and YSYEKL. CDR3 in DNA: TGCGCCAGCAGCCAACCCGGATTGGCGGGGGGTGGCAATGAGCAGTTCTTC. Translating it yields CASSQPGLAGGGNEQFF.

The chain carries TRBV28 and TRBJ1-1, with D perhaps TRBD1 (6 bases). Germline V gives CDR1 MDHEN, CDR2 SYDVKM. The CDR3 is made up of 13 amino acids. Trimming stripped 3 bases from V and 7 bases from J, with 12 bases between. The CDR3 DNA sequence: TGTGCCAGCAGTTTCGGGGGGGCGGATGAAGCTTTCTTT. Amino acid sequence: CASSFGGADEAFF.